This T cell receptor beta chain was recovered during a study of T cell repertoires in cytomegalovirus infection. Trimming stripped 0 bases from V and 3 bases from J, with 9 bases between. CDR1 is SGDLS, CDR2 YYNGEE, per germline. The CDR3 is made up of 14 amino acids. TCRdb used MiXCR to reprocess the reads, holding one entry per CDR3 protein. The sample has about 530,000 distinct CDR3 sequences, about 25% seen once. The V call is TRBV9, the J call TRBJ1-2; D uncertain. This sequence originates from a human donor in good health (CMV status not recorded). Some clones in this sample may be carry-over from other donors' samples. The sample taken for sequencing was PBMCs. The CDR3 protein is CASSVGGGDYGYTF. In nucleotides, the CDR3 is TGTGCCAGCAGCGTAGGGGGAGGCGACTATGGCTACACCTTC. The full variable domain, its missing parts supplied by reference TRBV9 and TRBJ1-2, is DSGVTQTPKHLITATGQRVTLRCSPRSGDLSVYWYQQSLDQGLQFLIQYYNGEERAKGNILERFSAQQFPDLHSELNLSSLELGDSALYFCASSVGGGDYGYTFGSGTRLTVV.